A selection of T cell receptor beta chains follows, all from one sample in a study of blood T cell repertoires in COVID-19. Clones were sequenced by immunoSEQ multiplex PCR, and TCRdb holds only the in-frame ones, with some missing. The repertoire holds 35,000 to 55,000 clones, with 69% as singletons. The sample was peripheral blood. These receptors all stem from a man older than 75 with acute or convalescent COVID-19. The CDR3 runs from the conserved cysteine through the conserved F or W. D genes are given only for firm matches. Clone size, where shown, is once, few, many, or a class for clones that have expanded.

CDR3 protein	CDR3 DNA	clone size	V gene	D gene	J gene
CASSLEAGGYGYTF	TGTGCCAGCAGCTTAGAAGCAGGGGGCTATGGCTACACCTTC	NA	TRBV11-2	TRBD1	TRBJ1-2
CASSRGQKYQETQYF	TGTGCCAGCAGCAGAGGACAAAAGTACCAAGAGACCCAGTACTTC	NA	TRBV11-3	NA	TRBJ2-5
CASRGGVDYGYTF	TGTGCCAGCAGAGGGGGCGTCGACTATGGCTACACCTTC	NA	TRBV3-1/TRBV3-2	TRBD1	TRBJ1-2
CASSGMWSYNEQFF	TGTGCCAGTAGCGGGATGTGGTCCTACAATGAGCAGTTCTTC	NA	TRBV30	TRBD2	TRBJ2-1
CASSIRGLTEPYNEQFF	TGTGCCAGTAGTATCAGGGGATTAACCGAGCCCTACAATGAGCAGTTCTTC	few	TRBV19	NA	TRBJ2-1
CAWSVLSSGRWEETQYF	TGTGCCTGGAGTGTACTGTCTAGCGGGAGGTGGGAAGAGACCCAGTACTTC	once	TRBV30	TRBD2	TRBJ2-5
CASSRGSVISKNIQYF	TGTGCCAGCAGCCGGGGTTCGGTTATTTCCAAAAACATTCAGTACTTC	NA	TRBV5-6	NA	TRBJ2-4
CASSSHNTGELFF	TGTGCCAGCAGTAGCCATAACACCGGGGAGCTGTTTTTT	NA	TRBV27	NA	TRBJ2-2
CASRTPGAWSQYF	TGTGCCAGCAGAACCCCAGGGGCATGGTCGCAGTATTTT	few	TRBV25-1	NA	TRBJ2-3
CASSFSGGISTDTQYF	TGTGCCAGCAGCTTTTCCGGGGGGATTAGCACAGATACGCAGTATTTT	NA	TRBV7-9	TRBD2	TRBJ2-3
CASGPGWRTEAFF	TGTGCTAGTGGTCCGGGGTGGAGGACTGAAGCTTTCTTT	few	TRBV12-5	NA	TRBJ1-1
CASSTQRDRGYTEAFF	TGTGCCAGCAGTACTCAAAGGGACAGGGGGTACACTGAAGCTTTCTTT	few	TRBV6-2/TRBV6-3	TRBD1	TRBJ1-1
CASSVGQGSAGNTIYF	TGTGCCAGCAGCGTCGGACAGGGGTCAGCTGGAAACACCATATATTTT	NA	TRBV9	TRBD1	TRBJ1-3
CASSQPSGGFLGYEQYF	TGCGCCAGCAGCCAACCTAGCGGGGGGTTCCTAGGCTACGAGCAGTACTTC	few	TRBV4-1	TRBD2	TRBJ2-7
CASRAGLNTEAFF	TGTGCCAGCCGTGCAGGTCTTAACACTGAAGCTTTCTTT	NA	TRBV7-8	NA	TRBJ1-1
CASSFVSLSGNTIYF	TGTGCCAGCAGCTTTGTCAGTCTCTCTGGAAACACCATATATTTT	NA	TRBV11-3	NA	TRBJ1-3
CASSFQGGGDTGELFF	TGTGCCAGCAGCTTTCAGGGTGGGGGCGACACCGGGGAGCTGTTTTTT	few	TRBV7-7	NA	TRBJ2-2
CASSPRTASSYEQYF	TGTGCCAGCAGCCCAAGGACAGCGAGCTCCTACGAGCAGTACTTC	NA	TRBV9	NA	TRBJ2-7
CASRTLGPQYF	TGTGCCAGCAGGACCCTTGGGCCTCAGTACTTC	NA	TRBV12-3/TRBV12-4	NA	TRBJ2-4
CASSDERTSGTYEQYF	TGCGCCAGCAGTGATGAGAGGACTAGCGGAACCTACGAGCAGTACTTC	NA	TRBV10-1	TRBD2	TRBJ2-7
CAWSFSTSGNTIYF	TGTGCCTGGAGTTTCTCAACATCTGGAAACACCATATATTTT	once	TRBV30	NA	TRBJ1-3
CASSPNQGAGEQYF	TGTGCCAGCAGCCCTAACCAGGGGGCGGGGGAGCAGTACTTC	NA	TRBV3-1/TRBV3-2	TRBD1	TRBJ2-7
CASSYSGGGASDTQYF	TGTGCCAGCAGTTACTCGGGCGGGGGGGCCTCAGATACGCAGTATTTT	NA	TRBV6-5	TRBD2	TRBJ2-3
CASSLSLAGSSYEQYF	TGTGCCAGCAGCCTCAGCCTAGCGGGGAGCTCCTACGAGCAGTACTTC	NA	TRBV7-2	TRBD2	TRBJ2-7
CASIELAGGTYNEQFF	TGTGCCAGCATAGAACTAGCGGGGGGGACTTACAATGAGCAGTTCTTC	NA	TRBV13	TRBD2	TRBJ2-1
CAWSVETVHYGYTF	TGTGCCTGGAGTGTGGAGACAGTTCACTATGGCTACACCTTC	NA	TRBV30	NA	TRBJ1-2
CASSLFQEQFF	TGCGCCAGCAGCTTGTTTCAGGAGCAGTTCTTC	few	TRBV5-1	NA	TRBJ2-1
CASSLRTGDYEQYF	TGCGCCAGCAGCCTTCGGACAGGGGACTACGAGCAGTACTTC	few	TRBV4-1	TRBD1	TRBJ2-7
CAIRDLAGNNEQFF	TGTGCCATCAGAGACCTAGCGGGGAACAATGAGCAGTTCTTC	NA	TRBV10-3	TRBD2	TRBJ2-1
CASSLITTGPEGGGYTF	TGTGCCAGTAGTCTCATCACGACAGGACCCGAAGGGGGTGGCTACACCTTC	NA	TRBV19	NA	TRBJ1-2
CASRKGTTYNEQFF	TGTGCCAGCAGAAAAGGGACTACGTACAATGAGCAGTTCTTC	NA	TRBV6-5	TRBD2	TRBJ2-1
CASSDYLAGELFF	TGTGCCAGCTCAGACTACCTAGCCGGGGAGCTGTTTTTT	NA	TRBV6-5	NA	TRBJ2-2
CATKNSGLYEQYF	TGTGCCACCAAGAATAGCGGGCTTTACGAGCAGTACTTC	NA	TRBV6-5	TRBD2	TRBJ2-7
CASSRTGLEITGELFF	TGTGCCAGCAGCCGGACCGGACTAGAAATAACCGGGGAGCTGTTTTTT	NA	TRBV6-2/TRBV6-3	TRBD2	TRBJ2-2
CASSLGGGSAETQYF	TGTGCCAGCAGCTTAGGCGGAGGGTCGGCAGAGACCCAGTACTTC	NA	TRBV11-3	NA	TRBJ2-5
CAIRGQIPYGYTF	TGTGCCATCAGGGGACAGATCCCCTATGGCTACACCTTC	NA	TRBV10-3	TRBD1	TRBJ1-2
CASSKTGGTEAFF	TGTGCCAGTAGTAAGACAGGGGGCACTGAAGCTTTCTTT	NA	TRBV19	TRBD1	TRBJ1-1